The clone carrying this T cell receptor beta chain was seen more than once but under ten times. Antigen: not known. The CDR3 length is 15 residues. Germline V gives CDR1 SEHNR, CDR2 FQNEAQ (reference sequence). V lost 5 bases, J lost 1 base, and 7 bases stayed unmatched. Healthy individuals who donated bone marrow served as the donors. In the PCR, 60 Vbeta and 13 Jbeta primers were used. Using immunoSEQ multiplex PCR, the repertoire was profiled, and TCRdb retains in-frame clones only, with some absent. The sample lists under 200,000 clones; around 75% were seen once. The record originates from a study of cytomegalovirus exposure and HLA in healthy donors. Study observations and caveats: Previously analyzed data showed that most TCR beta V segments were productive at a frequency of about 87% or about 30%. Researchers reported in a later analysis that a missense DCLRE1C variant was tied to TCR beta V- and J-gene trimming. Reports credit the classifier with highly specific, highly sensitive diagnosis of cytomegalovirus status.

The V and J genes are TRBV7-9 and TRBJ1-1; 7 nucleotides match TRBD1. The sequence was collected from a woman aged 25 to 39 in good health and CMV-seronegative. The sequenced sample consisted of PBMCs. The chain's CDR3 is CASSRTGARNTEAFF. CDR3 nucleotide sequence: TGTGCCAGCAGCCGAACAGGGGCGAGGAACACTGAAGCTTTCTTT.